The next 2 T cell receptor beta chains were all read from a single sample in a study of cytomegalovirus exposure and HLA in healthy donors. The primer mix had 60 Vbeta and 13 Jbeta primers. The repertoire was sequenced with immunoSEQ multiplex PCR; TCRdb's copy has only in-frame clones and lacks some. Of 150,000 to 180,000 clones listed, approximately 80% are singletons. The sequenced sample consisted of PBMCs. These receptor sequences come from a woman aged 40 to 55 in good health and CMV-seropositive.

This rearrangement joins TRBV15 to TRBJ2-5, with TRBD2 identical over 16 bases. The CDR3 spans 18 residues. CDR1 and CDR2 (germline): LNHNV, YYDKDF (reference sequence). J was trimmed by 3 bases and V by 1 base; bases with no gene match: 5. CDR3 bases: TGTGCCACCAGCAGAGTGCCCGGGACTAGCGGGAGGGAAGAGACCCAGTACTTC. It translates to CATSRVPGTSGREETQYF.

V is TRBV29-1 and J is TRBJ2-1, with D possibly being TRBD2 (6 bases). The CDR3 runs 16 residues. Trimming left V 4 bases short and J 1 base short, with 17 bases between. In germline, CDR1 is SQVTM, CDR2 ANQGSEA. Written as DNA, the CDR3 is TGCAGCGTTGCCCGGGGGAGCGGCACTTCCTACAATGAGCAGTTCTTC. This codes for CSVARGSGTSYNEQFF.